This T cell receptor (beta chain) originates from a study of control samples from healthy donors and cancer patients. Sequencing was performed with immunoSEQ multiplex PCR; in TCRdb, only in-frame clones are kept and a portion is missing. Found here are under 450,000 clones, around 90% of them singletons; the top ten hold around 6.5%. CDR3 length equals 14 residues. In germline, CDR1 is KGHSH, CDR2 LQKENI. V was clipped by 2 bases and J by 0 bases, with 7 bases between them. The genes are TRBV18 and TRBJ1-1; D is ambiguous. The receptor comes from a man between 40 and 49 years old with head and neck cancer. Material for sequencing was PBMCs. CDR3 DNA: TGTGCCAGCTCACCAAACCCGATGAACACTGAAGCTTTCTTT. Translated, it gives CASSPNPMNTEAFF.